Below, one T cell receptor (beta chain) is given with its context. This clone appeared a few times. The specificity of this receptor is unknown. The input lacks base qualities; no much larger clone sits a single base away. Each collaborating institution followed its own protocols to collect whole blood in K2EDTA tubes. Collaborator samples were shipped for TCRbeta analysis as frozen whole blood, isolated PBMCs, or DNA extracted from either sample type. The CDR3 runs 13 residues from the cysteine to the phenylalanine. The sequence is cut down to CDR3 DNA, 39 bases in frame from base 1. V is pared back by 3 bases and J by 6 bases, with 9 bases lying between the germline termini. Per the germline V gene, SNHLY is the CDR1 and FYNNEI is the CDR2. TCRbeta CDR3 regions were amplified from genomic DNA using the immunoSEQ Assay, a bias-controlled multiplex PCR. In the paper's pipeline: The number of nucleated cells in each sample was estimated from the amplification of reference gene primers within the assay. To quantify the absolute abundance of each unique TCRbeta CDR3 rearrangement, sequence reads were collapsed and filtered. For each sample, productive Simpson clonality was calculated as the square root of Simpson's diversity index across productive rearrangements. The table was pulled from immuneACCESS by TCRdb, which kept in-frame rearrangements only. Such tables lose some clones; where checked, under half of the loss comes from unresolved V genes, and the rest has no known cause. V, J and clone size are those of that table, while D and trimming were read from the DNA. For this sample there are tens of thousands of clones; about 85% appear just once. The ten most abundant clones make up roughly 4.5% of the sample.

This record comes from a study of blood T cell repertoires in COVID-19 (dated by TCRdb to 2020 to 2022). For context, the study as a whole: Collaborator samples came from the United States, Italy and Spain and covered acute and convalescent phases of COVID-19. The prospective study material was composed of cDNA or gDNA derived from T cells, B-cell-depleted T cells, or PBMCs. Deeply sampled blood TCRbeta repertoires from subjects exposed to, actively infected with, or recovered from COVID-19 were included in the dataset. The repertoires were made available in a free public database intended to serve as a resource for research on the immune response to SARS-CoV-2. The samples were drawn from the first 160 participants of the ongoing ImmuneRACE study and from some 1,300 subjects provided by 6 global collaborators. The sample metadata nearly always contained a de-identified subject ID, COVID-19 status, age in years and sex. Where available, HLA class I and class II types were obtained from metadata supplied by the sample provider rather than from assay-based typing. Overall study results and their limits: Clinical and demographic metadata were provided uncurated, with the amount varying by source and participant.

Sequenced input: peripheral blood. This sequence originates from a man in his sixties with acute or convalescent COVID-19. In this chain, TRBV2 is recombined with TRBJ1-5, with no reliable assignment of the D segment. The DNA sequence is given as TGTGCCAGCAGTGATAAGGTAGCTCAGCCCCAGCATTTT. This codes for CASSDKVAQPQHF.